The sequence of this TCR beta chain was determined in a study of post-analysis software for immune sequencing data. Unique molecular identifiers were built into the TCR beta cDNA libraries. Once roughly 0.85 to 11 million T cells were used, roughly 500,000 cDNA molecules resulted. TCRdb used MiXCR to reprocess the PCR reads, holding one entry per CDR3 protein. The sample holds about 160,000 distinct CDR3 sequences, 36% seen once. Details on this clonotype: What it binds is unknown.

The V and J ends lost 5 bases and 5 bases, in that order; junction bases with no gene match: 10. Germline V gene data show CDR1 as SGHTA and CDR2 as FQGNSA. This CDR3 comprises 17 residues. Study outcomes and limitations: Compared against controls, patients with multiple sclerosis displayed significantly lower normalized Chao1 diversity. Comparison of patients with controls showed 4 to 6 TRBV segments more frequent in patients, TRBV5-6, TRBV5-1 and TRBV20-1 among them. Samples from a shared batch, those prepared together, strongly co-clustered by F measure.

This sample comprised blood, obtained after autologous hematopoietic stem cell transplantation. The receptor was derived from a girl between 10 and 17 years old with multiple sclerosis. The chain is built from TRBV7-2 and TRBJ2-3, with 13 bases aligning to TRBD2. Here the CDR3 DNA reads TGTGCCAGCAGCCGACTAGCGGGAGGAACCTTTCTAGATACGCAGTATTTT. The encoded protein is CASSRLAGGTFLDTQYF.